This paragraph covers one T cell receptor (beta chain) sequence. As originally analysed: Amplification with reference gene primers provided the estimates of nucleated cell counts. The repertoire was sequenced with immunoSEQ multiplex PCR; TCRdb's copy has only in-frame clones and lacks some. Clone size and V and J calls were adopted from that table, with D and trimming inferred from the DNA. The sample holds about 170,000 clones, 92% seen once. The sample belongs to a study of blood T cell repertoires in COVID-19. The V gene lost 3 bases and the J gene lost 5 bases, with 7 bases spanning the gap. CDR3 length: 11 residues. The germline CDR1 and CDR2 sequences are DFQATT and SNEGSKA (reference sequence).

The TCR comes from a man younger than 40 with COVID-19, enrolled during active disease. This chain uses TRBV20-1 with TRBJ1-2, with a weak D call TRBD1 (6 bases). Material: peripheral blood. As DNA, the CDR3 is TGCAGTGCTAGTACAGGGTATGGCTACACCTTC. Translation: CSASTGYGYTF.